Below are 15 T cell receptor beta chains sequenced from a single sample in a study of blood T cell repertoires in COVID-19. The repertoire was sequenced with immunoSEQ multiplex PCR; TCRdb's copy has only in-frame clones and lacks some. The sample lists about 210,000 clones; approximately 88% were seen once. Sequenced material: PBMCs or T cells enriched from blood (not recorded which). The receptors stem from a woman in her thirties or forties with acute COVID-19.

This chain joins TRBV12-3 or TRBV12-4 and TRBJ1-6; D remains unclear. V dropped 6 bases and J dropped 7 bases, with 4 bases sitting between them. This CDR3 spans 11 amino acids. The CDR3 sequence is CASRRNSPLHF. The CDR3 bases are TGTGCCAGCAGGAGGAATTCACCCCTCCACTTT.

The chain joins TRBV18 to TRBJ2-2, with 10 bases matching TRBD1. There are 17 residues in the CDR3. Looked up from germline, CDR1 is KGHSH and CDR2 is LQKENI. The V and J ends lost 4 bases and 8 bases, in that order; junction bases with no gene match: 13. This chain's CDR3 is CASSLRQGARSPGELFF. CDR3 coding DNA: TGTGCCAGCTCACTGAGACAGGGGGCGCGGAGTCCGGGGGAGCTGTTTTTT. Based on the CDR3 plus reference TRBV18 and TRBJ2-2, the full variable domain is NAGVMQNPRHLVRRRGQEARLRCSPMKGHSHVYWYRQLPEEGLKFMVYLQKENIIDESGMPKERFSAEFPKEGPSILRIQQVVRGDSAAYFCASSLRQGARSPGELFFGEGSRLTVL.

The V gene is TRBV19, the J gene TRBJ1-1; D is ambiguous. This CDR3 is built from 15 residues. From germline, CDR1 is LNHDA and CDR2 SQIVND (reference sequence). Trimming took 3 bases from V and 1 from J, leaving 12 bases between them. The CDR3 nucleotides read TGTGCCAGTAGTATTCCCACTCGCGGGAACACTGAAGCTTTCTTT. Translating gives CASSIPTRGNTEAFF.

This clone has only a few counts. V usage is TRBV15 and J usage is TRBJ2-7; a possible D gene is TRBD1 (5 bases). The CDR3 is made up of 15 amino acids. V lost 0 bases and J 3 bases, leaving 12 bases between the germline ends. The germline V gene has CDR1 LNHNV and CDR2 YYDKDF (reference sequence). CDR3 loop: CATSREQAPIYEQYV. CDR3 in DNA: TGTGCCACCAGCAGAGAACAGGCCCCAATCTACGAGCAGTACGTC.

This chain joins TRBV5-1 and TRBJ2-5; TRBD2 might be the D (7 bases). The CDR3 is 16 residues long. Germline V lookup: CDR1 SGHRS, CDR2 YFSETQ. V lost 3 bases, J lost 1 base, and 16 bases lay in between. In nucleotides, the CDR3 is TGCGCCAGCAGCTCGTCAGGGAGGGGGGCCCAAGAGACCCAGTACTTC. Amino acids: CASSSSGRGAQETQYF.

The J gene is TRBJ1-2, the V gene TRBV18; D uncertain. CDR1 KGHSH and CDR2 LQKENI come from the germline V gene. Trimming stripped 6 bases from V and 4 bases from J, with 12 bases between. This CDR3 is built from 13 residues. The CDR3 nucleotides read TGTGCCAGCTCCGGGGAAAAGGTCTATGGCTACACCTTC. It is translated as CASSGEKVYGYTF.

The V call is TRBV12-3 or TRBV12-4, the J call TRBJ1-1, with a tentative D call TRBD1 (5 bases). V was trimmed by 8 bases and J by 5 bases, leaving 15 bases between them. The CDR3 runs to 13 residues. CDR3 residues: CASQWSGDTEAFF. CDR3 nucleotide sequence: TGTGCCAGCCAGTGGTCGGGGGATACTGAAGCTTTCTTT.

This sequence joins TRBV15 and TRBJ1-3, with D uncertain. Germline assignment: CDR1 LNHNV and CDR2 YYDKDF (reference sequence). Trimming removed 0 bases from V and 0 bases from J, with 6 bases in between. This CDR3 comprises 15 residues. This CDR3 is CATSRDLSSGNTIYF. In DNA, the CDR3 is TGTGCCACCAGCAGAGATCTAAGCTCTGGAAACACCATATATTTT.

J is TRBJ2-1 and V is TRBV7-2, with D possibly matching TRBD2 (6 bases). Germline loops: CDR1 SGHTA, CDR2 FQGNSA. Trimming stripped 3 bases from V and 3 bases from J, with 18 bases between. There are 17 residues in the CDR3. The CDR3 bases are TGTGCCAGCAGCTTCCGGTCACCGGGAGCTTACTACAATGAGCAGTTCTTC. Translation gives CASSFRSPGAYYNEQFF. The full variable domain, rest sourced from reference TRBV7-2 and TRBJ2-1, is GAGVSQSPSNKVTEKGKDVELRCDPISGHTALYWYRQSLGQGLEFLIYFQGNSAPDKSGLPSDRFSAERTGGSVSTLTIQRTQQEDSAVYLCASSFRSPGAYYNEQFFGPGTRLTVL.

The chain employs TRBV5-1 and TRBJ2-1, with D possibly being TRBD2 (6 bases). Between the trimmed V and J ends, which lost 7 bases and 6 bases, there was a span of 23 bases. There are 16 residues in the CDR3. Germline CDR1 reads SGHRS; CDR2 reads YFSETQ. The CDR3 sequence: CASSQGGAPSVNEQFF. The CDR3 nucleotides read TGCGCCAGCTCCCAGGGCGGGGCGCCTTCGGTCAATGAGCAGTTCTTC.

The CDR3 region is CASSQQGTGNTIYF. The CDR3, as DNA: TGTGCCAGCAGCCAACAGGGAACTGGAAACACCATATATTTT. The chain couples TRBV3-1 (or the pseudogene TRBV3-2) to TRBJ1-3; possibly TRBD1 for D (5 bases). Looked up from germline, CDR1 is LGHDT and CDR2 is YNNKEL (reference sequence). The CDR3 spans 14 residues. V was clipped by 2 bases and J by 2 bases, with 7 bases between them.

The chain links TRBV27 to TRBJ2-1, with TRBD2 matching 9 bases. The length of the CDR3 is 14 residues. The germline CDR1 and CDR2 sequences are MNHEY and SMNVEV (reference sequence). The trim removed 3 bases at V and 10 bases at J, leaving 7 bases unmatched. The CDR3 DNA reads TGTGCCAGCAGTTTGGCGGGGGGGCATCGGGAGCAGTTCTTC. This encodes CASSLAGGHREQFF.

There are a few counts of this clone. The chain is built from TRBV5-4 and TRBJ1-4; TRBD1 matches 7 bases. Per germline, CDR1 SGHNT and CDR2 YYREEE (reference sequence). The V gene end was trimmed by 0 bases and the J gene end by 8 bases; junction bases not matched to a gene: 4. The CDR3 has 14 amino acids. The DNA for the CDR3 is TGTGCCAGCAGCTTGGGACAGGGTACCGAAAAACTGTTTTTT. It yields the protein CASSLGQGTEKLFF.

The chain employs TRBV18 and TRBJ2-1, with a weak D call TRBD2 (6 bases). The CDR3 is 14 amino acids. From germline, CDR1 is KGHSH and CDR2 LQKENI. Trimming left V 3 bases short and J 10 bases short, with 16 bases between. CDR3 in amino acids: CASSPGTRGGEQFF. The CDR3, as DNA: TGTGCCAGCTCACCTGGGACTCGAGGTGGCGAGCAGTTCTTC. The variable domain in full, with the rest retrieved from reference TRBV18 and TRBJ2-1, is NAGVMQNPRHLVRRRGQEARLRCSPMKGHSHVYWYRQLPEEGLKFMVYLQKENIIDESGMPKERFSAEFPKEGPSILRIQQVVRGDSAAYFCASSPGTRGGEQFFGPGTRLTVL.

This chain joins TRBV18 and TRBJ1-2; no reliable D call. The CDR3 runs 15 residues. Germline V gives CDR1 KGHSH, CDR2 LQKENI. V lost 1 base and J lost 4, with 13 bases in between. CDR3 region: CASSPQAERPYGYTF. The CDR3 bases are TGTGCCAGCTCACCACAGGCGGAGAGACCCTATGGCTACACCTTC.